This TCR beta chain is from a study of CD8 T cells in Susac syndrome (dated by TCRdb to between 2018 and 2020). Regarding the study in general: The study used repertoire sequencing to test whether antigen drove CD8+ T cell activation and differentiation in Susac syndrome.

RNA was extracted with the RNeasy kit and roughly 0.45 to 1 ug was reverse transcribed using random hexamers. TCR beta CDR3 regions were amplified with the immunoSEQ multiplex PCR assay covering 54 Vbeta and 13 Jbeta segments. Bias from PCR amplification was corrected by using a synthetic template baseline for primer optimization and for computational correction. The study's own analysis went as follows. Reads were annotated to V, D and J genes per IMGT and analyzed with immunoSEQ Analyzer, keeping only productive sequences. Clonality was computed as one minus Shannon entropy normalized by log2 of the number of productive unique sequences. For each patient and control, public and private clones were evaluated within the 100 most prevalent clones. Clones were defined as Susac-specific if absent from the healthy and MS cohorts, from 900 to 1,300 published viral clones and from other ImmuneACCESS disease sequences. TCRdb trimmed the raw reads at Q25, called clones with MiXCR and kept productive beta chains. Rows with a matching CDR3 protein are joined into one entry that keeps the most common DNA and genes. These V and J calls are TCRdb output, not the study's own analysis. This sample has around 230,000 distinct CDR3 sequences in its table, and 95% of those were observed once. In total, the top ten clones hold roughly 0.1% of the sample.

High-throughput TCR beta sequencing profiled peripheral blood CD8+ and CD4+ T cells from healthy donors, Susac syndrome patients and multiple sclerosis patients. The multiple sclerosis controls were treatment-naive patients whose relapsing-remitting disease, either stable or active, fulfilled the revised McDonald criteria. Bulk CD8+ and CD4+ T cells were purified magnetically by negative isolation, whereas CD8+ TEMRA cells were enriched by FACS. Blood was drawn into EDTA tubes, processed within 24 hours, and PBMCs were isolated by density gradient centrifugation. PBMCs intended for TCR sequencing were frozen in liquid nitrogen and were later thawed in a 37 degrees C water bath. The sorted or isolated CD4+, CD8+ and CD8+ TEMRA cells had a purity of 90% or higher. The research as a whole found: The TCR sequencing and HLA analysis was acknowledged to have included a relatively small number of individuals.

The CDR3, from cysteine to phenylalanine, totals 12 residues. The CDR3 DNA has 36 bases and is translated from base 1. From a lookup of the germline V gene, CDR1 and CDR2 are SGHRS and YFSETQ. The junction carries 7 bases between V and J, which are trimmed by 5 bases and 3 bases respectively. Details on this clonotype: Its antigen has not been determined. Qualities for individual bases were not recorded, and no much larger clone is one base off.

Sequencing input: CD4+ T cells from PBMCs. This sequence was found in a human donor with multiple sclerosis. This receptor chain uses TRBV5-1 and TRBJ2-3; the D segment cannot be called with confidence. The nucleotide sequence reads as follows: TGCGCCAGCAGTTTCGAGACAGATACGCAGTATTTT. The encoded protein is CASSFETDTQYF.